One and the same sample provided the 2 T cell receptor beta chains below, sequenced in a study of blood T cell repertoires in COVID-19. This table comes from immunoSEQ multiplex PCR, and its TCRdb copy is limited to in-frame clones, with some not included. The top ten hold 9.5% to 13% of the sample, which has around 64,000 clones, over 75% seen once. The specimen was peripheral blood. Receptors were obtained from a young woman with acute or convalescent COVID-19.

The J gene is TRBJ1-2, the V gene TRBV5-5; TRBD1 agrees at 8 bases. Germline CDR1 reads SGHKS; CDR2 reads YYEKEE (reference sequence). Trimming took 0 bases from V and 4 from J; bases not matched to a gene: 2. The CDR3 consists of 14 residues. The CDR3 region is CASSLDGTGYGYTF. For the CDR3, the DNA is TGTGCCAGCAGCTTGGATGGGACAGGCTATGGCTACACCTTC.

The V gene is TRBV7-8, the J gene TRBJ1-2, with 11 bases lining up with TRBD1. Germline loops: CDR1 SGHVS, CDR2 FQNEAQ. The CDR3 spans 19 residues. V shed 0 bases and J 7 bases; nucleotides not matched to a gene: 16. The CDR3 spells CASSLAIGGQGAHLGGYTF. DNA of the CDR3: TGTGCCAGCAGCTTAGCGATTGGTGGACAGGGGGCGCATCTTGGTGGCTACACCTTC.